This is a list of T cell receptor beta chains from one sample in a study of blood T cell repertoires in COVID-19. TCRdb's copy holds only in-frame clones and misses some; the assay was immunoSEQ multiplex PCR. Of nearly 200,000 clones in the sample, about 80% were seen once. Sample: peripheral blood. Source of these receptors: a human donor with acute or convalescent COVID-19. The donor label of this sample is uncertain. Each CDR3 is given with its conserved first and last residue. A D gene is named only where the DNA matches it firmly. Expanded clones are given a class, and other clones once, few, many or no size at all.

size | D | J | V | DNA | CDR3
NA | NA | TRBJ2-1 | TRBV10-3 | TGTGCCATCAGTGAAATCGACAATGAGCAGTTCTTC | CAISEIDNEQFF
NA | TRBD2 | TRBJ2-7 | TRBV4-3 | TGCGCCAGCAGCCAAGACGCGGGGGGTAGGTACGAGCAGTACTTC | CASSQDAGGRYEQYF
NA | TRBD2 | TRBJ2-1 | TRBV30 | TGTGCCTGGAGTGGCGGGAGGGTTCAACCGGTCAATGAGCAGTTCTTC | CAWSGGRVQPVNEQFF
NA | NA | TRBJ2-3 | TRBV6-6 | TGTGCCAGCAATTCTCAGCAGGTTCGGACAGATACGCAGTATTTT | CASNSQQVRTDTQYF
NA | TRBD1 | TRBJ1-1 | TRBV6-6 | TGTGCCAGCAGCCCGGGACAGGGGTCGGCTTTCTTT | CASSPGQGSAFF
NA | NA | TRBJ2-2 | TRBV19 | TGTGCCAGTAGCACTAGGACGAACACCGGGGAGCTGTTTTTT | CASSTRTNTGELFF
few | TRBD1 | TRBJ2-7 | TRBV6-5 | TGTGCCAGCAGTACGACAGGGTCACCCTACGAGCAGTACTTC | CASSTTGSPYEQYF
NA | TRBD2 | TRBJ2-1 | TRBV6-5 | TGTGCCAGCACTCCCGGGACTAGCGGGGAAAATGAGCAGTTCTTC | CASTPGTSGENEQFF
NA | NA | TRBJ2-2 | TRBV30 | TGTGCCTGGAGTGGCCATTCGGGGGGGGAGCTGTTTTTT | CAWSGHSGGELFF
once | NA | TRBJ2-1 | TRBV7-2 | TGTGCCAGCAGCTTAACACGGGACTTATACAATGAGCAGTTCTTC | CASSLTRDLYNEQFF
NA | TRBD2 | TRBJ2-5 | TRBV27 | TGTGCCAGCAGTTGGGGGACTAGCCGAGAGACCCAGTACTTC | CASSWGTSRETQYF
NA | NA | TRBJ2-2 | TRBV27 | TGTGCCAGCAGTTCCTCAGGGAAGCCGAACACCGGGGAGCTGTTTTTT | CASSSSGKPNTGELFF
NA | TRBD1 | TRBJ1-2 | TRBV25-1 | TGTGCCAGCAGTGATGACAGGGGGTTCTATGGCTACACCTTC | CASSDDRGFYGYTF
NA | TRBD1 | TRBJ2-7 | TRBV2 | TGTGCCAGCATTCCGGGACAGAGCTCCTACGAGCAGTACTTC | CASIPGQSSYEQYF
once | NA | TRBJ1-5 | TRBV5-1 | TGCGCCAGCAGCTCCGAGGGGGGCAATCAGCCCCAGCATTTT | CASSSEGGNQPQHF
NA | NA | TRBJ1-6 | TRBV6-7 | TGTGCCAGCACCGAAACAGGACCCCTCCACTTT | CASTETGPLHF
NA | NA | TRBJ2-7 | TRBV27 | TGTGCCAGCAGTTTATTTGGGGGCCACGAGCAGTACTTC | CASSLFGGHEQYF
NA | NA | TRBJ1-2 | TRBV6-5 | TGTGCCAGCAGTTACTCGGGGGGGAACTATGGCTACACCTTC | CASSYSGGNYGYTF
NA | TRBD1 | TRBJ2-5 | TRBV7-2 | TGTGCCAGCAGCCCGGACAGGGGTACAGAGACCCAGTACTTC | CASSPDRGTETQYF
NA | NA | TRBJ1-2 | TRBV3-1/TRBV3-2 | TGTGCCAGCAGCCAAGGGACACCCAGGAGCTATGGCTACACCTTC | CASSQGTPRSYGYTF
NA | NA | TRBJ1-1 | TRBV15 | TGTGCCACCAGCAGAGATGTTAGGCCAGGAGGACTAGACACTGAAGCTTTCTTT | CATSRDVRPGGLDTEAFF
few | TRBD1 | TRBJ1-1 | TRBV28 | TGTGCCAGCAGTCCTCCTTACCTTACAGGGGTCGAAGCTTTCTTT | CASSPPYLTGVEAFF
NA | TRBD2 | TRBJ2-5 | TRBV5-1 | TGCGCCAGCAGCTTGGGGGCTAGGGGACTAGCGGGACAAGAGACCCAGTACTTC | CASSLGARGLAGQETQYF
NA | NA | TRBJ2-1 | TRBV9 | TGTGCCAGCAGCGTAGGAGGGGGGAGGGCCAACAATGAGCAGTTCTTC | CASSVGGGRANNEQFF
NA | NA | TRBJ1-5 | TRBV24-1 | TGTGCCACCAGTGAATGGTCGTACGGGCCCCAGCATTTT | CATSEWSYGPQHF
few | TRBD1 | TRBJ2-5 | TRBV6-6 | TGTGCCAGCAGTCCCTTGAGACAGGGGGCAGGTCAAGAGACCCAGTACTTC | CASSPLRQGAGQETQYF
NA | TRBD2 | TRBJ2-1 | TRBV4-3 | TGCGCCAGCAGCCAAGATCCTCCGGGACTAGCGGGAGAAAGTGAGCAGTTCTTC | CASSQDPPGLAGESEQFF
NA | NA | TRBJ2-7 | TRBV9 | TGTGCCAGCAGCGCTACAGGGACCTCTTTCGAGCAGTACTTC | CASSATGTSFEQYF
NA | NA | TRBJ1-2 | TRBV5-1 | TGCGCCAGCAGCACGGCAGCGGGCAGCTATGGCTACACCTTC | CASSTAAGSYGYTF
NA | NA | TRBJ2-5 | TRBV5-1 | TGCGCCAGCAGCTTGCACAGGACACAAGAGACCCAGTACTTC | CASSLHRTQETQYF
NA | NA | TRBJ1-3 | TRBV11-2 | TGTGCCAGCAGTCCTGACAGGCTGGGGAACACCATATATTTT | CASSPDRLGNTIYF
once | TRBD2 | TRBJ2-7 | TRBV7-2 | TGTGCCAGCAGCTTGGCCAGACTTCGAGCGGGAGACTACGAGCAGTACTTC | CASSLARLRAGDYEQYF
once | NA | TRBJ1-2 | TRBV12-3/TRBV12-4 | TGTGCCAGCAGTTCCCGGGTCGACTACACCTTC | CASSSRVDYTF
NA | NA | TRBJ1-3 | TRBV19 | TGTGCCACCAGCCCCTCAGGGGGAAACACCATATATTTT | CATSPSGGNTIYF
NA | TRBD1 | TRBJ1-6 | TRBV5-1 | TGCGCCAGCAGCTCCGGGACAGCCAATTCACCCCTCCACTTT | CASSSGTANSPLHF
NA | NA | TRBJ1-1 | TRBV7-9 | TGTGCCAGCAGCTACGGACAGCTGAACACTGAAGCTTTCTTT | CASSYGQLNTEAFF
NA | TRBD1 | TRBJ1-3 | TRBV6-5 | TGTGCCAGCAGGAGGACAGGTGGAAACACCATATATTTT | CASRRTGGNTIYF
NA | NA | TRBJ2-5 | TRBV11-2 | TGTGCCGGGGCAAGGGCAGTCCAAGAGACCCAGTACTTC | CAGARAVQETQYF
NA | NA | TRBJ1-1 | TRBV30 | TGTGCCTTTCGATATGGAGGGAAAGCTTTCTTT | CAFRYGGKAFF
NA | TRBD2 | TRBJ2-2 | TRBV19 | TGTGCCAGTAGAGGCCTAGCGGGAGTTACCGGGGAGCTGTTTTTT | CASRGLAGVTGELFF
NA | TRBD2 | TRBJ2-5 | TRBV5-6 | TGTGCCAGCACCCCGGGAGGTGGCGGGGAGACCCAGTACTTC | CASTPGGGGETQYF
few | NA | TRBJ2-7 | TRBV7-9 | TGTGCCAGCAGCCCTTCGTCCTCTCTGTACTTC | CASSPSSSLYF
NA | NA | TRBJ2-1 | TRBV2 | TGTGCCAGCAGTGGGACCGGGACTCGCTCCTACAATGAGCAGTTCTTC | CASSGTGTRSYNEQFF
NA | NA | TRBJ2-7 | TRBV28 | TGTGCCAGCAGTTTAACCCTTACGACAGGAACCTACGAGCAGTACTTC | CASSLTLTTGTYEQYF
few | TRBD2 | TRBJ2-1 | TRBV4-1 | TGCGCCAGCAGCCAAGGGACTAGAATGTGGGCTGAGCAGTTCTTC | CASSQGTRMWAEQFF
NA | TRBD1 | TRBJ1-3 | TRBV6-6 | TGTGCCAGCAAACGGGACAGCTCTGGAAACACCATATATTTT | CASKRDSSGNTIYF
NA | NA | TRBJ2-6 | TRBV7-6 | TGTGCCAGCAGCTTAGTTTCATCTAGCTCTGGGGCCAACGTCCTGACTTTC | CASSLVSSSSGANVLTF
NA | TRBD2 | TRBJ2-7 | TRBV18 | TGTGCCAGCTCACCCATGGCGGGAGGGTACGAGCAGTACTTC | CASSPMAGGYEQYF